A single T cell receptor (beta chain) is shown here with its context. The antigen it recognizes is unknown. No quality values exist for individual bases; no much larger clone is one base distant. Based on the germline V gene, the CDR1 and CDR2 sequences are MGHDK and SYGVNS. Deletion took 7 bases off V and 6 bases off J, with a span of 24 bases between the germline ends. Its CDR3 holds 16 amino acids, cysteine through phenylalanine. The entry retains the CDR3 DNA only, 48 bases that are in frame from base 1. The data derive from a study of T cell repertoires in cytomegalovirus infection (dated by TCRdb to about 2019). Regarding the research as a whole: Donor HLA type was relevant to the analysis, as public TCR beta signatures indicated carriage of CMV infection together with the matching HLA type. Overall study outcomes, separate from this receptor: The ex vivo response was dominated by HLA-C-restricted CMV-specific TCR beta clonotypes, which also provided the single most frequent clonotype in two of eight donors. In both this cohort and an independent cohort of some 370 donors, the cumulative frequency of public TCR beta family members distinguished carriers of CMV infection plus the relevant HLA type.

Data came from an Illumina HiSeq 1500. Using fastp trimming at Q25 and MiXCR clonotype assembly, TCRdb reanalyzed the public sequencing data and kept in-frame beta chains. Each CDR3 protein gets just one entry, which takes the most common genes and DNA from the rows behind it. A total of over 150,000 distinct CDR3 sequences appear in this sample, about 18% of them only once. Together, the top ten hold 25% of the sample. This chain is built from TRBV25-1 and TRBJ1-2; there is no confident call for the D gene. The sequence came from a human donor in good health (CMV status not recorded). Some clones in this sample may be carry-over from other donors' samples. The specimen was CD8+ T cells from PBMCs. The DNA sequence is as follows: TGTGCCAGCACCAGTTCTCTCGGTAGGACGTCGGATGGCTACACCTTC. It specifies CASTSSLGRTSDGYTF.